These 20 T cell receptor beta chains came from one sample sequenced in a study of T cell repertoires in aging, cancer and after chemotherapy. Peripheral blood genomic DNA, not sorted cells or RNA, was the template. TRB rearrangements spanning V, D and J were amplified using mixed TRB-A/B primers. From the multiplex PCR reads, TCRdb called clonotypes with MiXCR, one entry per CDR3 protein. The table includes thousands of distinct CDR3 sequences, 20% detected once. The material sequenced was blood. The receptors stem from a human donor with a solid tumor.

The V call is TRBV24-1, the J call TRBJ1-1; D uncertain. Germline values: CDR1 KGHDR, CDR2 SFDVKD. V shed 5 bases and J shed 1 base, with 7 bases lying between them. The CDR3 sequence is 13 residues long. The CDR3: CATSGQPNTEAFF. DNA of the CDR3: TGTGCCACCAGTGGACAACCGAACACTGAAGCTTTCTTT.

This clonotype counts as medium-sized. The J gene is TRBJ2-7, the V gene TRBV19; D assignment may be TRBD1 or TRBD2 (5 bases each). Looked up from germline, CDR1 is LNHDA and CDR2 is SQIVND (reference sequence). The V and J ends lost 5 bases and 6 bases respectively, with 14 bases between them. The CDR3 loop spans 13 amino acids. CDR3 nucleotide sequence: TGTGCCAGTAGTGTCGGGACGGGTAGCGAGCAGTACTTC. It translates to CASSVGTGSEQYF.

This chain links TRBV6-5 with TRBJ2-7; no firm D call. V was trimmed by 6 bases and J by 3 bases, leaving 9 bases between them. This CDR3 contains 12 residues. CDR1 is MNHEY and CDR2 is SVGAGI in the germline V gene. CDR3 protein: CASSLQYYEQYF. CDR3 nucleotide sequence: TGTGCCAGCAGCCTACAATACTACGAGCAGTACTTC.

In this sample, this clonotype turned up a few times. The rearrangement joins TRBV6-5 to TRBJ2-3; D gene unclear. With 7 bases removed from V and 0 bases from J, the gap between germline ends came to 17 bases. The CDR3 runs 16 residues. Germline loops: CDR1 MNHEY, CDR2 SVGAGI. CDR3 sequence (DNA): TGTGCCAGCACTGTGAGTAGGAACCCCAGCACAGATACGCAGTATTTT. Its translation is CASTVSRNPSTDTQYF.

This clonotype is classed as large. V usage is TRBV13 and J usage is TRBJ2-7, with 7 bases matching TRBD2. CDR1 and CDR2 (germline): PRHDT, FYEKMQ (reference sequence). The V and J ends lost 0 bases and 2 bases, in that order; junction bases with no gene match: 7. The CDR3 consists of 16 residues. The CDR3, as DNA: TGTGCCAGCAGCTTAGGCTTCCTAGCGGCGCCCTACGAGCAGTACTTC. Its protein is CASSLGFLAAPYEQYF.

This clonotype was seen a handful of times. This chain connects TRBV6-5 to TRBJ1-3; no firm D call. Germline V gene data show CDR1 as MNHEY and CDR2 as SVGAGI. Between the trimmed V and J ends, which lost 5 bases and 6 bases, there was a span of 14 bases. The CDR3 extends over 14 amino acids. CDR3 protein: CASSETSLENTIYF. CDR3 in DNA: TGTGCCAGCAGTGAGACCTCCCTGGAAAACACCATATATTTT.

This clonotype is medium-sized within its sample. V is TRBV6-5 and J is TRBJ1-2; D is perhaps TRBD1 (5 bases). Trimming stripped 4 bases from V and 4 bases from J, with 10 bases between. CDR3 size: 13 residues. CDR1 is MNHEY and CDR2 is SVGAGI in the germline V gene. CDR3 nucleotides: TGTGCCAGCAGTTCCCGGACACCCTATGGCTACACCTTC. The encoded protein is CASSSRTPYGYTF.

By proportion, this clonotype is medium-sized. This chain uses TRBV7-2 with TRBJ1-2, with 10 bases matching TRBD1. Germline values: CDR1 SGHTA, CDR2 FQGNSA. Unmatched junction bases numbered 4, after V lost 5 bases and J lost 4 bases. The CDR3 consists of 14 residues. The DNA of the CDR3 is TGTGCCAGCAGCCGGGACAGGGGTGGCTATGGCTACACCTTC. Amino acid sequence: CASSRDRGGYGYTF. Looking up the rest from reference TRBV7-2 and TRBJ1-2 gives the full variable domain: GAGVSQSPSNKVTEKGKDVELRCDPISGHTALYWYRQSLGQGLEFLIYFQGNSAPDKSGLPSDRFSAERTGGSVSTLTIQRTQQEDSAVYLCASSRDRGGYGYTFGSGTRLTVV.

The CDR3 DNA sequence: TGCGCCAGCGCCTCAGGAAAACTGTTTTTT. This encodes CASASGKLFF. V is TRBV5-1 and J is TRBJ1-4; D remains unclear. Trimming stripped 7 bases from V and 10 bases from J, with 8 bases between. CDR3 length: 10 amino acids. The germline gives CDR1 SGHRS, CDR2 YFSETQ.

In its sample, this clonotype was seen a few times. This rearrangement joins TRBV28 to TRBJ2-7; 10 nucleotides align to TRBD1. The CDR3 runs to 14 residues. V shed 3 bases, J shed 3 bases, and the junction held 2 bases outside the gene matches. The V gene's germline CDR1 is MDHEN and CDR2 SYDVKM. CDR3 residues: CASSLGQGSYEQYF. The CDR3 nucleotides read TGTGCCAGCAGTTTGGGACAGGGGAGCTACGAGCAGTACTTC.

The chain has TRBV28 and TRBJ2-7; 9 bases align to TRBD1. The CDR3 contains 18 residues. V lost 5 bases, J lost 4 bases, and 18 bases stayed unmatched. Germline assignment: CDR1 MDHEN and CDR2 SYDVKM. The CDR3 spells CASSEDRDRVFGRYEQYF. In DNA form, the CDR3 reads TGTGCCAGCAGTGAAGACCGGGACAGGGTTTTTGGCCGTTACGAGCAGTACTTC.

Of note for this clonotype: Sequence at one end of the junction differs from germline and may be a read error. The rearrangement links TRBV25-1 to TRBJ2-1; maybe TRBD2 (6 bases). This CDR3 has 13 residues. Germline CDR1 reads MGHDK; CDR2 reads SYGVNS. DNA for the CDR3: TGTGCCAGCAATGAATTAGACGCGGGGGAGCAGTTCTTC. Translation gives CASNELDAGEQFF.

This clonotype was seen only a few times. The chain is built from TRBV6-5 and TRBJ1-5; perhaps TRBD1 as D (5 bases). This CDR3 comprises 14 residues. The ends were cut back, 2 bases at V and 5 bases at J, with 10 bases in the middle. Germline values: CDR1 MNHEY, CDR2 SVGAGI. The CDR3 nucleotides read TGTGCCAGCAGTTACCCGGACACCTATCAGCCCCAGCATTTT. Residues: CASSYPDTYQPQHF.

This clonotype is medium-sized in the sample. The V call is TRBV7-2, the J call TRBJ2-7, with D perhaps TRBD1 (5 bases). Germline V gene sequence: CDR1 SGHTA, CDR2 FQGNSA. The CDR3 sequence is 17 residues long. Trimming removed 5 bases from V and 4 bases from J, with 24 bases in between. This CDR3 is CASSTSGRTRLQYEQYF. In nucleotides, the CDR3 is TGTGCCAGCAGCACCAGTGGCAGGACACGGCTCCAGTACGAGCAGTACTTC.

The chain is built from TRBV7-9 and TRBJ2-1; a possible D gene is TRBD2 (6 bases). V shed 5 bases and J shed 0 bases, with 14 bases lying between them. The CDR3 covers 16 residues. Germline lookup yields CDR1 SEHNR and CDR2 FQNEAQ (reference sequence). The CDR3 coding sequence is TGTGCCAGCAGCCCGCCGGCGGGAAGCTCCTACAATGAGCAGTTCTTC. It is translated as CASSPPAGSSYNEQFF.

The V gene is TRBV6-4, the J gene TRBJ2-6; weak D call: TRBD1 (5 bases). This CDR3 is built from 16 residues. CDR1 is MRHNA, CDR2 SNTAGT, per germline. Trimming removed 5 bases from V and 6 bases from J, with 17 bases in between. The CDR3 region is CASSSSQGSLANVLTF. As DNA, the CDR3 is TGTGCCAGCAGTAGTTCGCAGGGCTCTCTGGCCAACGTCCTGACTTTC.

This clonotype was counted between two and nine times. The chain is built from TRBV6-5 and TRBJ1-2, with 8 bases lining up with TRBD1. There are 13 residues in the CDR3. CDR1 and CDR2 (germline): MNHEY, SVGAGI. V trimming: 6 bases; J trimming: 5 bases; junction bases outside the gene matches: 5. Written as DNA, the CDR3 is TGTGCCAGCAGCCCGGACAGGGAGTATGGCTACACCTTC. Protein sequence: CASSPDREYGYTF.

By proportion, this clonotype is medium-sized. J is TRBJ1-2 and V is TRBV6-1; 8 bases map to TRBD1. The CDR3 has 15 residues. With 1 base clipped from V and 4 bases from J, the junction kept 5 bases outside the gene matches. Germline-derived CDR1 and CDR2 are MNHNS and SASEGT. CDR3 sequence (DNA): TGTGCCAGCAGTGAAGGGCAGGGGGCTGGCTATGGCTACACCTTC. Protein sequence: CASSEGQGAGYGYTF.

This clonotype came up a few times. J is TRBJ2-1 and V is TRBV12-3 or TRBV12-4; 11 bases agree with TRBD2. The CDR3 length is 15 residues. V shed 6 bases and J 4 bases; nucleotides not matched to a gene: 5. CDR3 DNA sequence: TGTGCCAGCAGACCTAGCGGGAGGCTGTACAATGAGCAGTTCTTC. Protein product: CASRPSGRLYNEQFF.

This clonotype has a handful of counts. V gene TRBV13 combines with J gene TRBJ1-2, with D perhaps matching TRBD1 (5 bases). This CDR3 region has 14 residues. Germline assignment: CDR1 PRHDT and CDR2 FYEKMQ (reference sequence). Deletions cut 1 base from V and 6 bases from J, with 12 bases between. In nucleotides, the CDR3 is TGTGCCAGCAGCTTAGAGGGACTAACCGATGGCTACACCTTC. Amino acids: CASSLEGLTDGYTF.